Shown below are 8 T cell receptor beta chains from a single sample sequenced in a study of shared T cell receptors in the human thymus. Produced via immunoSEQ multiplex PCR; TCRdb's table is partial and in-frame only. The sample records more than 550,000 clones, 80% to 90% being singletons. This sample also belongs to another study, concerning human thymus T cells.

Sequenced sample: thymocytes. These receptor sequences come from a boy younger than two with a congenital heart defect.

This chain links TRBV6-1 with TRBJ1-1; D possibly corresponds to TRBD1 (6 bases). V was cut by 7 bases and J by 4 bases, with 16 bases left in between. CDR1 is MNHNS, CDR2 SASEGT, per germline. The CDR3 consists of 14 residues. CDR3 amino acids: CASKSQGLGTEAFF. In DNA form, the CDR3 reads TGTGCCAGCAAAAGTCAGGGGCTCGGCACTGAAGCTTTCTTT.

This chain connects TRBV12-5 to TRBJ2-5; 9 bases fit TRBD2. The trim removed 4 bases at V and 2 bases at J, leaving 11 bases unmatched. The CDR3 is 17 residues long. Germline values: CDR1 LGHNT, CDR2 FRNRAP. In DNA, the CDR3 is TGTGCTAGTGGTTCTAGCGGGGATTCGACCCTGCAAGAGACCCAGTACTTC. Its translation is CASGSSGDSTLQETQYF.

This chain links TRBV15 with TRBJ1-1, with 7 bases fitting TRBD1. CDR3 length: 12 amino acids. CDR1 LNHNV and CDR2 YYDKDF come from the germline V gene (reference sequence). Trimming at V came to 3 bases and at J to 8 bases, leaving 3 bases not matched to a gene. DNA for the CDR3: TGTGCCACCAGCAGGGACAGGATGGAAGCTTTCTTT. Its protein is CATSRDRMEAFF.

The gene calls are TRBV14 and TRBJ2-1; possible D gene TRBD2, 6 bases. This CDR3 has 18 amino acids. Germline CDR1 is SGHDN and CDR2 is FVKESK. Trimming removed 3 bases at V and 7 bases at J, with 25 bases between. CDR3 nucleotide sequence: TGTGCCAGCAGCCACGGCCCCGGGGAGGAAGGGAAATATAATGAGCAGTTCTTC. Translated: CASSHGPGEEGKYNEQFF.

This clone has a single count. The gene calls are TRBV28 and TRBJ2-1; no clear D. Germline loops: CDR1 MDHEN, CDR2 SYDVKM. The CDR3 totals 13 residues. V was cut by 5 bases and J by 6 bases, with 11 bases left in between. The CDR3 DNA follows: TGTGCCAGCAGTAACAAGACTTCCAATGAGCAGTTCTTC. Translating gives CASSNKTSNEQFF.

The chain carries TRBV7-9 and TRBJ1-6; D remains unclear. Germline values: CDR1 SEHNR, CDR2 FQNEAQ (reference sequence). This CDR3 contains 13 residues. V gave up 0 bases and J gave up 7 bases, with 4 bases separating them. The CDR3 here is CASSLAQNSPLHF. CDR3 nucleotide sequence: TGTGCCAGCAGCTTAGCCCAGAATTCACCCCTCCACTTT.

The chain uses TRBV2 and TRBJ2-1, with TRBD2 matching 13 bases. Germline loops: CDR1 SNHLY, CDR2 FYNNEI. This CDR3 is 16 amino acids long. The junction had 6 bases not matched to a gene; V was cut back by 5 bases and J by 5 bases. In nucleotides, the CDR3 is TGTGCCAGCAGTACTGCCGGGACTAGCGGGAACAATGAGCAGTTCTTC. Translation gives CASSTAGTSGNNEQFF.

V usage is TRBV5-6 and J usage is TRBJ1-3, with 7 bases identical to TRBD1. The J segment lost 3 bases and the V segment lost 3 bases, leaving 6 bases of the junction unmatched. The CDR3 consists of 15 residues. Per germline, CDR1 SGHDT and CDR2 YYEEEE. CDR3 DNA sequence: TGTGCCAGCAGCTACGACAGGGAGAATGGAAACACCATATATTTT. Protein: CASSYDRENGNTIYF.